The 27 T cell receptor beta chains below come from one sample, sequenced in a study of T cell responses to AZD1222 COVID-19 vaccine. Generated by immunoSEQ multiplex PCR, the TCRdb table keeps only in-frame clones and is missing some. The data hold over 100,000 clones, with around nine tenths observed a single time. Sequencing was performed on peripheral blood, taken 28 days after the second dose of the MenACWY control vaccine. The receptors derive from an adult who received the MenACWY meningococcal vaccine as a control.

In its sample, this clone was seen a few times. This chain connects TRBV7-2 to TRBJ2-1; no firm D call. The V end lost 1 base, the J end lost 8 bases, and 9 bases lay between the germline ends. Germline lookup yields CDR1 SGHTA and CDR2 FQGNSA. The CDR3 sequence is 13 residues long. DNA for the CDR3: TGTGCCAGCAGCTTAGGGCACGGCCATGAGCAGTTCTTC. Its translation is CASSLGHGHEQFF. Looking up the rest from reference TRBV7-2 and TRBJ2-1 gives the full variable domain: GAGVSQSPSNKVTEKGKDVELRCDPISGHTALYWYRQSLGQGLEFLIYFQGNSAPDKSGLPSDRFSAERTGGSVSTLTIQRTQQEDSAVYLCASSLGHGHEQFFGPGTRLTVL.

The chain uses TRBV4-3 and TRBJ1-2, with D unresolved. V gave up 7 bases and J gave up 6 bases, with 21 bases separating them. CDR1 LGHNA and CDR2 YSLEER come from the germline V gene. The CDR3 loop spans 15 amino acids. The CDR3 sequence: CASTKTHRGRDGYTF. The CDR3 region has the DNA TGCGCCAGCACCAAAACCCACCGCGGAAGGGATGGCTACACCTTC.

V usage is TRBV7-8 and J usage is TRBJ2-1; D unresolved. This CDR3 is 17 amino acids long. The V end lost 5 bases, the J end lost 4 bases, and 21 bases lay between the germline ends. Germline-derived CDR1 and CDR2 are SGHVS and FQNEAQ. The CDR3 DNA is TGTGCCAGCAGCGCCTCCGGTGGCCAGGAGAAATACAATGAGCAGTTCTTC. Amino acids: CASSASGGQEKYNEQFF.

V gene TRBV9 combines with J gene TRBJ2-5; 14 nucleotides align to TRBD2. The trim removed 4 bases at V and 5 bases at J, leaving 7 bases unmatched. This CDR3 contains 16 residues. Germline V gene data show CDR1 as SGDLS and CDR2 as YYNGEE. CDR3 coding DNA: TGTGCCAGCAGCACAGGACTAGCGGGGGGTAGTGAGACCCAGTACTTC. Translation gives CASSTGLAGGSETQYF.

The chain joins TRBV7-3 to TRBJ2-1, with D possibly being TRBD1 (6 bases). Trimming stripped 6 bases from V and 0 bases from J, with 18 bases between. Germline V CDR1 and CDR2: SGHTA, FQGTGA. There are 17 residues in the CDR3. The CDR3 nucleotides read TGTGCCAGCAGTCCAGAGGGACATACCAGCTCCTACAATGAGCAGTTCTTC. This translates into CASSPEGHTSSYNEQFF.

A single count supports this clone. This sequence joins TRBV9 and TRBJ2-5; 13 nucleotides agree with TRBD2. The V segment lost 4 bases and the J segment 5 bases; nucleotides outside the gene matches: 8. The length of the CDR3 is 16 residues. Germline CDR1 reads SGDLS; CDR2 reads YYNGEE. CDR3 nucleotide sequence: TGTGCCAGCAGCACGGGACTAGCGGGAAGTGGGGAGACCCAGTACTTC. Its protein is CASSTGLAGSGETQYF.

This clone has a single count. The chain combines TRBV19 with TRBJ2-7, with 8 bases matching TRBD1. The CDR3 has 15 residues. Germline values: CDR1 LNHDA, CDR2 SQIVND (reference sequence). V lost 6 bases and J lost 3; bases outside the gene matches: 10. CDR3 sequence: CASRDRGLAFYEQYF. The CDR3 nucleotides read TGTGCCAGTAGAGACAGGGGACTTGCATTCTACGAGCAGTACTTC. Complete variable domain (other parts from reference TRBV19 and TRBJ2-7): DGGITQSPKYLFRKEGQNVTLSCEQNLNHDAMYWYRQDPGQGLRLIYYSQIVNDFQKGDIAEGYSVSREKKESFPLTVTSAQKNPTAFYLCASRDRGLAFYEQYFGPGTRLTVT.

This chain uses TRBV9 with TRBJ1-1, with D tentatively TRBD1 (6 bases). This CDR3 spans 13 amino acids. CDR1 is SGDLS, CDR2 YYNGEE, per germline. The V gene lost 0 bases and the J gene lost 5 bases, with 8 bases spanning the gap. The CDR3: CASSVGGRTEAFF. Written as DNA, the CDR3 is TGTGCCAGCAGCGTAGGGGGGCGAACTGAAGCTTTCTTT.

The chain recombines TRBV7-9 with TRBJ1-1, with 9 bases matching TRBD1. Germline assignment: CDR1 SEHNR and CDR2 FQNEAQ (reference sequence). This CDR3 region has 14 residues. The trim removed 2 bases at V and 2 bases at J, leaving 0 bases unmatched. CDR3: CASSLTGGNTEAFF. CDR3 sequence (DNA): TGTGCCAGCAGCTTAACAGGGGGCAACACTGAAGCTTTCTTT.

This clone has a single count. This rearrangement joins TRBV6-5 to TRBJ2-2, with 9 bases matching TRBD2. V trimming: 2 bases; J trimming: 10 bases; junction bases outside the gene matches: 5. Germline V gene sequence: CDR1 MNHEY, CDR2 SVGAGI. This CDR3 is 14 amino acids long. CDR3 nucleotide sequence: TGTGCCAGCAGTTACAGGGCGGGGGGGATGGAGCTGTTTTTT. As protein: CASSYRAGGMELFF.

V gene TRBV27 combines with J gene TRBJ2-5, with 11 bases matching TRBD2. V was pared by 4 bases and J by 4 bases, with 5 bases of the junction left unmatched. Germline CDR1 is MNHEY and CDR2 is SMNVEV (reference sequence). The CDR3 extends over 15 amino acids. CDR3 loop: CASSSPTSGVETQYF. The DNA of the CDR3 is TGTGCCAGCAGTTCTCCGACTAGCGGGGTAGAGACCCAGTACTTC.

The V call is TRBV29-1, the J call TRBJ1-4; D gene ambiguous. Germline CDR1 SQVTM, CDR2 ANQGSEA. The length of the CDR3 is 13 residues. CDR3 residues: CSGRAAPAEKLFF. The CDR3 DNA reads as TGCAGTGGAAGAGCGGCCCCCGCGGAAAAACTGTTTTTT.

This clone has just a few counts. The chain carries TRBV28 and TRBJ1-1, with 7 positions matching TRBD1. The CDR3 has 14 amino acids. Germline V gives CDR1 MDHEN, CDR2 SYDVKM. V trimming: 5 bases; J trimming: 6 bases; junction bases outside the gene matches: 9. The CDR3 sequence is CASSTIQGKAEAFF. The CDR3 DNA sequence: TGTGCCAGCAGTACCATACAGGGGAAGGCTGAAGCTTTCTTT.

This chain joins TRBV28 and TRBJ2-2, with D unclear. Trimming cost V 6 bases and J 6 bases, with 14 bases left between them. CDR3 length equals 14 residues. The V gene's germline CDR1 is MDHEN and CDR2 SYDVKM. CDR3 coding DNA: TGTGCCAGCAGCTCCCTCAAGCCCCCCGGGGAGCTGTTTTTT. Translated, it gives CASSSLKPPGELFF.

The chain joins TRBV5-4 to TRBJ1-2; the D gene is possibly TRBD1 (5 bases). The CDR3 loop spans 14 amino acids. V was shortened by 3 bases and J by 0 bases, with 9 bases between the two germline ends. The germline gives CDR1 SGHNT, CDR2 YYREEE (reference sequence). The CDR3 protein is CASSSRQSNYGYTF. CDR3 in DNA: TGTGCCAGCAGCTCGCGACAGTCTAACTATGGCTACACCTTC.

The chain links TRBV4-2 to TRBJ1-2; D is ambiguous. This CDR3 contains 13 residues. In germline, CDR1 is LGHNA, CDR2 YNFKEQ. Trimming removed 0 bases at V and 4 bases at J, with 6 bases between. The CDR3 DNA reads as TGTGCCAGCAGCCAAGAGACGAGCTATGGCTACACCTTC. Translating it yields CASSQETSYGYTF.

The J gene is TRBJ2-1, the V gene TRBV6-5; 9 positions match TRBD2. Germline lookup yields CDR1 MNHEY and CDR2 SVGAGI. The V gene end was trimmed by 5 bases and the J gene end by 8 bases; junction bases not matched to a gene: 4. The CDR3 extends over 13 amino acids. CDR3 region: CASSHGTSHEQFF. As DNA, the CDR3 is TGTGCCAGCAGTCATGGGACTAGCCATGAGCAGTTCTTC.

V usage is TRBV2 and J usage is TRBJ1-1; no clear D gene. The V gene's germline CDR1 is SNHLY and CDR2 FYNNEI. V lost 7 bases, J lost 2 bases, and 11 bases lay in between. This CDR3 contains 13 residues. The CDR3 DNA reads TGTGCCAGCACAGGTCTACGTAACACTGAAGCTTTCTTT. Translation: CASTGLRNTEAFF.

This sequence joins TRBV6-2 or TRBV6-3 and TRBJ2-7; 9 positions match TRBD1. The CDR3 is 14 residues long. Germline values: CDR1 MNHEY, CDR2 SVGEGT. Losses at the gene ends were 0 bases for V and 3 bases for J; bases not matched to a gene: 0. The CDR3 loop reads CASSYSTGGYEQYF. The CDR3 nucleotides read TGTGCCAGCAGTTACTCGACAGGGGGCTACGAGCAGTACTTC.

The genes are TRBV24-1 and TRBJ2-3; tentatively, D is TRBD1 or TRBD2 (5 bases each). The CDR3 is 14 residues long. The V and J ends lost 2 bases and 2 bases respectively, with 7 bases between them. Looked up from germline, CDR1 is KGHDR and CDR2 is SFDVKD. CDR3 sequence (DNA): TGTGCCACCAGTGATTGGGACGTCACAGATACGCAGTATTTT. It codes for CATSDWDVTDTQYF.

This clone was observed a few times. The DNA for the CDR3 is TGTGCCAGCAGCTTAGGGACTTTCAACAGGGGGCCCCCAAGTGGGGACAAAAACATTCAGTACTTC. Protein sequence: CASSLGTFNRGPPSGDKNIQYF. The V call is TRBV7-6, the J call TRBJ2-4, with 9 bases that match TRBD1. Trimming removed 1 base from V and 3 bases from J; junction bases left unmatched: 22. The CDR3 is 22 amino acids. Germline CDR1 reads SGHVS; CDR2 reads FNYEAQ.

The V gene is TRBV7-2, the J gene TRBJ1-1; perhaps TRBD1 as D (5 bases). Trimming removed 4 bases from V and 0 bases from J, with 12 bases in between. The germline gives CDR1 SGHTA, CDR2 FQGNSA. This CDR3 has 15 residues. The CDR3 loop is CASSSVATVNTEAFF. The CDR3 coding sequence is TGTGCCAGCAGCTCCGTAGCGACAGTGAACACTGAAGCTTTCTTT.

The DNA for the CDR3 is TGTGCCAGCAGTGTTTCTACCTACGAGCAGTACTTC. It specifies CASSVSTYEQYF. The genes are TRBV2 and TRBJ2-7; D remains ambiguous. V was trimmed by 4 bases and J by 2 bases, leaving 6 bases between them. Germline V CDR1 and CDR2: SNHLY, FYNNEI. The CDR3 is 12 residues long.

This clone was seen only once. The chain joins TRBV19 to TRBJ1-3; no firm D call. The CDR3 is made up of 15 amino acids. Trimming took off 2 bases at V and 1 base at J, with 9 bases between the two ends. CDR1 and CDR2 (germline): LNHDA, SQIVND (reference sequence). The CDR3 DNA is TGTGCCAGTAGTATAAGACCGCTGTCTGGAAACACCATATATTTT. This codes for CASSIRPLSGNTIYF.

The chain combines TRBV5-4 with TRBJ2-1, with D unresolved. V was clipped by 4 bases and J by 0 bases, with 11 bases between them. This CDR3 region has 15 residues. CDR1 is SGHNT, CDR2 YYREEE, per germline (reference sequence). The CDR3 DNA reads TGTGCCAGCAGCAGACCCCAGAGCTCCTACAATGAGCAGTTCTTC. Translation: CASSRPQSSYNEQFF. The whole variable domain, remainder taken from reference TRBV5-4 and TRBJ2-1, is ETGVTQSPTHLIKTRGQQVTLRCSSQSGHNTVSWYQQALGQGPQFIFQYYREEENGRGNFPPRFSGLQFPNYSSELNVNALELDDSALYLCASSRPQSSYNEQFFGPGTRLTVL.

Written as DNA, the CDR3 is TGTGCCAGCACCTCAAACCCGGGACAGAGTAATGAAAAACTGTTTTTT. Translated, it gives CASTSNPGQSNEKLFF. The V call is TRBV5-5, the J call TRBJ1-4, with 7 bases matching TRBD1. Germline V gene lookup returns CDR1 SGHKS and CDR2 YYEKEE (reference sequence). CDR3 length equals 16 residues. J gave up 4 bases and V 6 bases, and 12 bases lay outside the gene matches.

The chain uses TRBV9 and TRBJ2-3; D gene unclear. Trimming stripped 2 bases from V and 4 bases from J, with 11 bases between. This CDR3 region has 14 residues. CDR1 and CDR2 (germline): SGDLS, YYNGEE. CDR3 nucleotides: TGTGCCAGCAGCGTCTACATCGGCCCAGATACGCAGTATTTT. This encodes CASSVYIGPDTQYF.